These T cell receptor beta chains were read from a single sample in a study of breast tumors, draining lymph nodes, adjacent tissues. TCRdb ran MiXCR on the multiplex PCR reads and lists one entry per CDR3 protein. The table has approximately 140,000 distinct CDR3 sequences, roughly 33% seen once. Sequencing was carried out using axillary lymph node tissue. The receptors were gathered from a female donor with breast cancer. Some clones in this sample may be carry-over from other donors' samples. Both conserved end residues are part of each CDR3. A D gene is named only where the DNA matches it firmly. Not all rows give a size; the values are once, few, many and, for expanded clones, a class.

v_gene: TRBV5-5
abundance: many
d_gene: NA
j_gene: TRBJ1-5
CDR3aa: CASSPDSIQPQHF
CDR3nt: TGTGCCAGCAGCCCGGACAGTATTCAGCCCCAGCATTTT

v_gene: TRBV5-5
abundance: NA
d_gene: NA
j_gene: TRBJ2-4
CDR3aa: CASSPMEGRVAKNIQYF
CDR3nt: TGTGCCAGCAGCCCCATGGAGGGGCGGGTAGCCAAAAACATTCAGTACTTC

v_gene: TRBV12-3/TRBV12-4
abundance: many
d_gene: TRBD2
j_gene: TRBJ2-2
CDR3aa: CASTLLAGGKFGELFF
CDR3nt: TGTGCCAGCACCCTCCTAGCGGGGGGGAAATTCGGGGAGCTGTTTTTT

v_gene: TRBV5-1
abundance: many
d_gene: TRBD2
j_gene: TRBJ2-3
CDR3aa: CASSLGGGRGDTQYF
CDR3nt: TGCGCCAGCAGCTTGGGGGGGGGTCGCGGAGATACGCAGTATTTT

v_gene: TRBV6-5
abundance: NA
d_gene: NA
j_gene: TRBJ2-4
CDR3aa: CASRPLPVSDTLQYF
CDR3nt: TGTGCCAGCAGGCCCCTTCCCGTGTCCGACACCCTTCAGTACTTC

v_gene: TRBV5-6
abundance: many
d_gene: NA
j_gene: TRBJ2-5
CDR3aa: CASSLGPAGQETQYF
CDR3nt: TGTGCCAGCAGCCTCGGACCGGCGGGGCAAGAGACCCAGTACTTC

v_gene: TRBV6-6
abundance: many
d_gene: TRBD2
j_gene: TRBJ2-2
CDR3aa: CASTIAGGPETGELFF
CDR3nt: TGTGCCAGCACCATAGCGGGGGGGCCGGAAACCGGGGAGCTGTTTTTT

v_gene: TRBV6-1
abundance: many
d_gene: NA
j_gene: TRBJ2-7
CDR3aa: CASSEPGATDYEQYF
CDR3nt: TGTGCCAGCAGTGAACCCGGGGCCACTGACTACGAGCAGTACTTC

v_gene: TRBV10-3
abundance: many
d_gene: NA
j_gene: TRBJ1-2
CDR3aa: CAISESGDGYGYTF
CDR3nt: TGTGCCATCAGTGAGTCAGGAGATGGCTATGGCTACACCTTC

v_gene: TRBV20-1
abundance: many
d_gene: TRBD1
j_gene: TRBJ1-1
CDR3aa: CSARAGGQVSTEAFF
CDR3nt: TGCAGTGCTAGAGCAGGGGGCCAAGTATCCACTGAAGCTTTCTTT

v_gene: TRBV27
abundance: many
d_gene: TRBD2
j_gene: TRBJ2-1
CDR3aa: CASSSGTSGSEQFF
CDR3nt: TGTGCCAGCAGTTCGGGGACTAGCGGGTCGGAGCAGTTCTTC

v_gene: TRBV20-1
abundance: many
d_gene: NA
j_gene: TRBJ2-2
CDR3aa: CSASPAPWAGELFF
CDR3nt: TGCAGTGCTAGCCCCGCCCCCTGGGCCGGGGAGCTGTTTTTT

v_gene: TRBV6-5
abundance: many
d_gene: TRBD1
j_gene: TRBJ1-2
CDR3aa: CASSALDRAYDGYTF
CDR3nt: TGTGCCAGCAGTGCCTTAGACAGGGCTTACGATGGCTACACCTTC

v_gene: TRBV6-5
abundance: many
d_gene: NA
j_gene: TRBJ1-5
CDR3aa: CASSYLPPGGNQPQHF
CDR3nt: TGTGCCAGCAGTTACCTTCCACCGGGCGGCAATCAGCCCCAGCATTTT

v_gene: TRBV28
abundance: NA
d_gene: NA
j_gene: TRBJ2-2
CDR3aa: CASSFYLQVAGGELFF
CDR3nt: TGTGCCAGCAGTTTCTATCTCCAGGTCGCGGGGGGGGAGCTGTTTTTT

v_gene: TRBV6-1
abundance: many
d_gene: TRBD1
j_gene: TRBJ2-1
CDR3aa: CASSETPPGQGSYNEQFF
CDR3nt: TGTGCCAGCAGTGAAACACCACCGGGACAGGGGTCCTACAATGAGCAGTTCTTC

v_gene: TRBV12-3/TRBV12-4
abundance: many
d_gene: TRBD1
j_gene: TRBJ2-1
CDR3aa: CASSPWDRVNEQFF
CDR3nt: TGTGCCAGCAGTCCCTGGGACAGGGTAAATGAGCAGTTCTTC

v_gene: TRBV27
abundance: many
d_gene: NA
j_gene: TRBJ1-2
CDR3aa: CASSQQGLSGYTF
CDR3nt: TGTGCCAGCAGTCAACAGGGTCTAAGTGGCTACACCTTC

v_gene: TRBV18
abundance: few
d_gene: NA
j_gene: TRBJ2-5
CDR3aa: CASSPRGEFQETQYF
CDR3nt: TGTGCCAGCTCACCGAGGGGGGAGTTCCAAGAGACCCAGTACTTC

v_gene: TRBV12-3/TRBV12-4
abundance: NA
d_gene: NA
j_gene: TRBJ1-2
CDR3aa: CASSSQTGGYTF
CDR3nt: TGTGCCAGCAGTTCGCAAACAGGCGGCTACACCTTC

v_gene: TRBV6-1
abundance: many
d_gene: NA
j_gene: TRBJ1-2
CDR3aa: CASSEIVGNYGYTF
CDR3nt: TGTGCCAGCAGTGAAATAGTCGGTAACTATGGCTACACCTTC

v_gene: TRBV19
abundance: many
d_gene: TRBD1
j_gene: TRBJ2-2
CDR3aa: CASRTGGPNTGELFF
CDR3nt: TGTGCCAGTAGGACAGGGGGCCCGAACACCGGGGAGCTGTTTTTT

v_gene: TRBV6-5
abundance: many
d_gene: TRBD1
j_gene: TRBJ1-6
CDR3aa: CASRQDRSNNSPLHF
CDR3nt: TGTGCCAGCAGACAGGACAGGAGTAATAATTCACCCCTCCACTTT

v_gene: TRBV6-5
abundance: few
d_gene: NA
j_gene: TRBJ2-2
CDR3aa: CASSPDWNTGELFF
CDR3nt: TGTGCCAGCAGTCCCGACTGGAACACCGGGGAGCTGTTTTTT

v_gene: TRBV4-2
abundance: once
d_gene: NA
j_gene: TRBJ2-6
CDR3aa: CASSQVGGTSGANVLTF
CDR3nt: TGTGCCAGCAGCCAAGTGGGCGGGACCTCTGGGGCCAACGTCCTGACTTTC

v_gene: TRBV6-1
abundance: few
d_gene: TRBD1
j_gene: TRBJ1-1
CDR3aa: CASSSTGQGRTEAFF
CDR3nt: TGTGCCAGCAGTTCAACCGGACAGGGGAGGACTGAAGCTTTCTTT

v_gene: TRBV9
abundance: NA
d_gene: NA
j_gene: TRBJ1-1
CDR3aa: CARSRKGDTEAFF
CDR3nt: TGTGCCAGGTCCAGAAAGGGAGACACTGAAGCTTTCTTT